Here is one T cell receptor (beta chain) with its context. Germline V gene lookup returns CDR1 SGHAT and CDR2 FQNNGV. This CDR3 region has 15 residues. Trimming took off 5 bases at V and 8 bases at J, with 18 bases between the two ends. This record comes from a study of control samples from healthy donors and cancer patients. Generated by immunoSEQ multiplex PCR, the TCRdb table keeps only in-frame clones and is missing some. Among just over 150,000 clones listed, over 90% were seen once. This sequence was found in a man in his fifties or sixties in good health. The V and J genes are TRBV11-2 and TRBJ1-4, with D tentatively TRBD1 (6 bases). Material: blood. The CDR3 nucleotides are TGTGCCAGCAGCAAAACGAGGACAGAATTGGAAAAACTGTTTTTT. It translates to CASSKTRTELEKLFF.